One sample yielded the 14 T cell receptor beta chains listed below, sequenced in a study of tissue T cells after allogeneic stem cell transplantation. The method was immunoSEQ multiplex PCR; TCRdb's version includes in-frame clones alone and lacks a portion of them. There are roughly 20,000 clones in the sample; roughly three quarters occur only once, and approximately 0.39% lies in the top ten. The specimen sequenced was blood. The receptors were sampled from a female BALB/c mouse in good health. Mouse strain MHC haplotype: H2-d.

This clone came up a few times. Mouse germline and gene names are used. The read is 1 residue too short to cover the CDR3 end, so that end is filled in from the germline J gene. This chain joins TRBV2 and TRBJ1-5; D uncertain. The CDR3 spans 12 residues. Germline V gene lookup returns CDR1 LGHNA and CDR2 YSYQKL. V dropped 2 bases and J dropped 4 bases, with 3 bases sitting between them. The CDR3 is CASSQQNQAPLF. The part of the CDR3 DNA that was read is TGTGCCAGCAGCCAACAAAACCAGGCTCCGCTT.

A remark on this clone: Gene labels here are mouse ones. The CDR3 end falls 1 residue outside the read, so it is completed with the germline J gene. The J gene is TRBJ1-1, the V gene TRBV5, with 12 bases lining up with TRBD1. Germline V gene sequence: CDR1 LGHNA, CDR2 YNLKQL (reference sequence). With 4 bases clipped from V and 4 bases from J, the junction kept 7 bases outside the gene matches. The CDR3 totals 16 residues. CDR3 amino acids: CASSPRDRGRATEVFF. The sequenced CDR3 bases are TGTGCCAGCAGCCCCCGGGACAGGGGGCGCGCCACAGAAGTCTTC.

Worth noting for this clone: Gene names refer to mouse genes. The read stops 1 residue short of the end of the CDR3; the missing end is completed from the germline J gene. V usage is TRBV13-3 and J usage is TRBJ2-1; TRBD1 matches 9 bases. CDR3 size: 13 residues. The germline CDR1 and CDR2 sequences are NNHDY and SYVADS. V lost 5 bases to trimming and J lost 7 bases; unmatched junction nucleotides: 4. The CDR3 protein is CASSRDREAEQFF. The sequenced CDR3 bases are TGTGCCAGCAGCCGGGACAGGGAGGCTGAGCAGTTC.

This clone came up a few times. Germline and genes here are mouse. With the read ending 1 residue before the CDR3 end, the germline J gene is used to fill in that end. The chain carries TRBV13-3 and TRBJ2-7; D possibly uses TRBD1 or TRBD2 (5 bases each). Germline lookup yields CDR1 NNHDY and CDR2 SYVADS. V lost 2 bases, J lost 2 bases, and 5 bases lay in between. The CDR3 is 12 amino acids. Partial CDR3 DNA: TGTGCCAGCAGTGAGGGGGCCTATGAACAGTAC. Translation: CASSEGAYEQY. The entire CDR3 protein is CASSEGAYEQYF.

In the case of this clone: Mouse names are used for the genes. Incomplete CDR3 DNA: TGTGCTAGCAGTCTCCATGGACAGGGGGCGTATGCTGAGCAGTTC. This codes for CASSLHGQGAYAEQF. The whole CDR3 region reads CASSLHGQGAYAEQFF. This rearrangement joins TRBV29 to TRBJ2-1; 11 bases are a match to TRBD1. From the germline J gene comes the end of the CDR3, since the read stops 1 residue before it. The CDR3 runs to 16 residues. The trim removed 5 bases at V and 4 bases at J, leaving 7 bases unmatched. Germline V gives CDR1 MSHET, CDR2 SYDVDS.

In this sample, this clone turned up a few times. Gene names and germline match the mouse. Coverage ceases 1 residue before the CDR3 finishes, and the germline J gene fills in the end. The chain has TRBV2 and TRBJ2-4; D ambiguous. The CDR3 spans 12 residues. Trimming removed 0 bases at V and 4 bases at J, with 2 bases between. Germline V lookup: CDR1 LGHNA, CDR2 YSYQKL. The CDR3 protein is CASSQEENTLYF. The sequenced part of the CDR3 DNA is TGTGCCAGCAGCCAAGAGGAAAACACCTTGTAC. Drawing the rest from reference TRBV2 and TRBJ2-4, the complete variable domain is DPKIIQKPKYLVAVTGSEKILICEQYLGHNAMYWYRQSAKKPLEFMFSYSYQKLMDNQTASSRFQPQSSKKNHLDLQITALKPDDSATYFCASSQEENTLYFGAGTRLSVL.

To note about this clone: Gene names refer to mouse genes. The CDR3 end lies 1 residue beyond the end of the read and is filled in from the germline J gene. The rearrangement uses TRBV31 and TRBJ1-5; no clear D gene. V lost 1 base and J lost 7, with 8 bases in between. Per the germline V gene, CDR1 is GKSSPN and CDR2 is SITVG. The CDR3 is 12 amino acids. The covered CDR3 bases are TGTGCCTGGAGTCCAGACGGTCAGGCTCCGCTT. Protein sequence: CAWSPDGQAPL. The CDR3 in full is CAWSPDGQAPLF.

This clone was observed a handful of times. Mouse gene names and germline throughout. The observed sequence ends 1 residue before the CDR3 terminus, with the missing tail filled in from the germline J gene. This chain joins TRBV13-2 and TRBJ1-4; D is perhaps TRBD1 (6 bases). V lost 0 bases and J 5 bases, leaving 11 bases between the germline ends. Per germline, CDR1 NNHNN and CDR2 SYGAGS (reference sequence). The CDR3 runs 15 residues. The part of the CDR3 DNA that was read is TGTGCCAGCGGTGATGCGGGGGCGAGGAACGAAAGATTATTT. Its protein is CASGDAGARNERLF. The entire CDR3 reads CASGDAGARNERLFF.

This clone appeared a few times. Gene names follow the mouse nomenclature. With the read ending 1 residue before the CDR3 end, the germline J gene is used to fill in that end. This chain joins TRBV19 and TRBJ1-3; D may be TRBD1 (5 bases). This CDR3 region has 13 residues. V lost 4 bases and J lost 1, with 6 bases in between. Germline V CDR1 and CDR2: FNHDT, SITEND (reference sequence). The sequenced part of the CDR3 DNA is TGTGCCAGCAGTCGGGGCTCTGGAAATACGCTCTAT. Its protein product is CASSRGSGNTLY. In full, the CDR3 reads CASSRGSGNTLYF.

On this clone itself: Here the gene names and germline are mouse. The read ends 1 residue before the CDR3 terminus; that terminus is restored from the germline J gene. The gene calls are TRBV13-1 and TRBJ2-4, with D perhaps TRBD1 or TRBD2 (6 bases each). The CDR3 contains 14 residues. CDR1 is NSHNY, CDR2 SYGAGN, per germline. V was trimmed by 3 bases and J by 1 base, leaving 9 bases between them. CDR3 sequence: CASSGGLRQNTLYF. The sequenced CDR3 bases are TGTGCCAGCAGTGGGGGGCTGCGTCAAAACACCTTGTAC.

This clone was recorded only once. Genes and germline are mouse. The CDR3 DNA, read in part, is TGTGCCAGCAGTTTTAAGAAGGGAGGTACAGAAGTCTTC. It specifies CASSFKKGGTEVF. Given in full, the CDR3 is CASSFKKGGTEVFF. The chain uses TRBV4 and TRBJ1-1; D unresolved. Read coverage stops 1 residue before the CDR3 terminus; the germline J gene supplies the remainder. This CDR3 has 14 residues. Trimming removed 6 bases at V and 5 bases at J, with 16 bases between. Germline V gene lookup returns CDR1 LGHDT and CDR2 YNNKQL (reference sequence).

A word on this clone: The gene names given are mouse names. The read ends 1 residue early relative to the CDR3; the germline J gene fills the gap. This sequence joins TRBV3 and TRBJ2-7; 8 bases fit TRBD1. Trimming took 4 bases from V and 7 from J; bases not matched to a gene: 3. The CDR3 loop spans 12 amino acids. Germline CDR1 reads SNHLY; CDR2 reads FYNGKV (reference sequence). The sequenced CDR3 bases are TGTGCCAGCAGCTCGGACAGGGTCGAACAGTAC. This encodes CASSSDRVEQY. In full, the CDR3 is CASSSDRVEQYF.

With regard to this clone: Germline and genes: mouse. The read stops 1 residue short of the end of the CDR3; the missing end is completed from the germline J gene. This chain joins TRBV29 and TRBJ2-7; the match to TRBD2 covers 12 bases. Germline CDR1 and CDR2: MSHET and SYDVDS. The CDR3 is made up of 14 amino acids. Trimming cost V 6 bases and J 7 bases; bases outside gene matches: 7. Partial CDR3 DNA: TGTGCTAGCAGGCTGACTGGGGGGGCTGGCGAACAGTAC. It yields the protein CASRLTGGAGEQY. The entire CDR3 protein is CASRLTGGAGEQYF.

In regard to this clone: The gene names here belong to mouse. The read comes to an end 1 residue before the CDR3 does, leaving the germline J gene to fill in the end. This chain joins TRBV13-2 and TRBJ1-5, with D hard to call. Germline CDR1 and CDR2: NNHNN and SYGAGS (reference sequence). Trimming stripped 2 bases from V and 3 bases from J, with 9 bases between. This CDR3 region has 14 residues. The chain's CDR3 is CASGERNSNQAPLF. The covered CDR3 bases are TGTGCCAGCGGTGAAAGAAACAGCAACCAGGCTCCGCTT.